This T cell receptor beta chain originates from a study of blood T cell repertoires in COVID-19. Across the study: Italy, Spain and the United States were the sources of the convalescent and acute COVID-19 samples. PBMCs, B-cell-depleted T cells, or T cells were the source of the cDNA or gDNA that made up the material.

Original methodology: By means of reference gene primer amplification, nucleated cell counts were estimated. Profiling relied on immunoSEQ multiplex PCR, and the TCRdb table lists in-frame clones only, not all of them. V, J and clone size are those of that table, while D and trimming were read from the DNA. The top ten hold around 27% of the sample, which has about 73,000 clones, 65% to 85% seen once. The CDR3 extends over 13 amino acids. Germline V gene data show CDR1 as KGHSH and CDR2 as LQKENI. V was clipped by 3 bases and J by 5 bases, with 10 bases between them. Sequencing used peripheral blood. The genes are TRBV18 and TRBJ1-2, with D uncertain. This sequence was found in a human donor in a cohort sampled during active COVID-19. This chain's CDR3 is CASSPESVYGYTF. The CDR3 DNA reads TGTGCCAGCTCACCTGAATCGGTATATGGCTACACCTTC.